Below are 23 T cell receptor beta chains sequenced from a single sample in a study of early T cells in non-severe SARS-CoV-2 infection. TCRdb ran MiXCR on the 5' RACE reads and lists one entry per CDR3 protein. The table has 60,000 to 75,000 distinct CDR3 sequences, about an eighth seen once. Sample: whole blood. The receptors originated from an adult who was a healthcare worker with PCR-confirmed SARS-CoV-2 infection or an uninfected control (not recorded which).

This clonotype was seen many times. The gene calls are TRBV30 and TRBJ1-2; D may be TRBD1 (5 bases). The CDR3 has 15 residues. Germline V gene lookup returns CDR1 GTSNPN and CDR2 SVGIG (reference sequence). V gave up 0 bases and J gave up 4 bases, with 15 bases separating them. The CDR3 sequence is CAWSVRGVSGYGYTF. The CDR3 DNA reads as TGTGCCTGGAGTGTACGAGGGGTCTCGGGCTATGGCTACACCTTC.

This rearrangement joins TRBV20-1 to TRBJ2-3, with 13 bases that match TRBD2. Looked up from germline, CDR1 is DFQATT and CDR2 is SNEGSKA (reference sequence). The CDR3 has 16 residues. Trimming at V came to 1 base and at J to 3 bases, leaving 4 bases not matched to a gene. The CDR3 DNA follows: TGCAGTGCTAGAGGGACTAGCGGGAGTTTTACAGATACGCAGTATTTT. Translating gives CSARGTSGSFTDTQYF.

This chain joins TRBV2 and TRBJ2-6; D remains unclear. V was shortened by 6 bases and J by 0 bases, with 6 bases between the two germline ends. The germline V gene has CDR1 SNHLY and CDR2 FYNNEI. The CDR3 sequence is 14 residues long. The CDR3 DNA reads as TGTGCCAGCAGGGCTAACTCTGGGGCCAACGTCCTGACTTTC. It is translated as CASRANSGANVLTF.

This clonotype was detected ten times or more. The CDR3 loop reads CASSVAQNPSGNTIYF. The CDR3 DNA sequence: TGTGCCAGCAGCGTAGCGCAGAATCCCTCTGGAAACACCATATATTTT. The chain links TRBV9 to TRBJ1-3, with D unresolved. The CDR3 extends over 16 amino acids. V lost 0 bases and J 0 bases, leaving 10 bases between the germline ends. Germline CDR1 and CDR2: SGDLS and YYNGEE.

Details on this clonotype: At one end, the junction sequence differs from germline, possibly due to a read error. This sequence joins TRBV20-1 and TRBJ1-1; D remains unclear. The CDR3 consists of 15 residues. Germline V gene lookup returns CDR1 DFQATT and CDR2 SNEGSKA (reference sequence). In DNA, the CDR3 is TGCAGGGCTACATTTCTAGCTGTCACATACACTGAAGCTTTCTTT. Its protein is CRATFLAVTYTEAFF.

The rearrangement joins TRBV9 to TRBJ2-4; possibly TRBD2 for D (6 bases). V lost 5 bases and J lost 0, with 12 bases in between. The CDR3 runs to 15 residues. From germline, CDR1 is SGDLS and CDR2 YYNGEE. The CDR3 loop is CASSASGLAKNIQYF. CDR3 sequence (DNA): TGTGCCAGCAGTGCGTCGGGACTAGCCAAAAACATTCAGTACTTC.

The table lists this clonotype with a few counts. At one end the junction does not follow the germline gene, possibly because of a read error. This chain uses TRBV10-3 with TRBJ2-4; 9 positions match TRBD1. The V gene's germline CDR1 is ENHRY and CDR2 SYGVKD. The CDR3 length is 15 residues. CDR3 DNA sequence: TGTGCCATCAGTCAGTCCGGGACAGGGAAAAACATTCAGTACTTC. Protein sequence: CAISQSGTGKNIQYF.

The chain uses TRBV9 and TRBJ1-5; TRBD1 might be the D (5 bases). V was pared by 4 bases and J by 5 bases, with 10 bases between. Germline CDR1 reads SGDLS; CDR2 reads YYNGEE. The CDR3 length is 13 residues. CDR3 sequence reads: CASSSEGHQPQHF. CDR3 coding DNA: TGTGCCAGCAGCTCAGAGGGGCATCAGCCCCAGCATTTT.

This chain links TRBV7-9 with TRBJ1-2, with 8 bases identical to TRBD1. V gave up 4 bases and J gave up 6 bases; unmatched junction bases: 7. In germline, CDR1 is SEHNR, CDR2 FQNEAQ (reference sequence). The CDR3 extends over 14 amino acids. CDR3 DNA: TGTGCCAGCAGCTCAGGGGGCGGGAGACATGGCTACACCTTC. Translated, it gives CASSSGGGRHGYTF.

This clonotype occurred many times. The chain is built from TRBV30 and TRBJ1-6; no firm D call. The V and J ends lost 0 bases and 8 bases respectively, with 17 bases between them. Germline CDR1 and CDR2: GTSNPN and SVGIG (reference sequence). This CDR3 is 16 amino acids long. CDR3 protein: CAWSVTNAARHSPLHF. CDR3 nucleotide sequence: TGTGCCTGGAGTGTAACCAATGCGGCCAGGCATTCACCCCTCCACTTT.

This clonotype was seen at least ten times. The conserved phenylalanine or tryptophan is not found at the CDR3 terminus, so this likely reflects a read error. No DNA is shown, since the ends of the CDR3 on it are uncertain; the CDR3 is the one TCRdb lists. The J gene is TRBJ1-6, the V gene TRBV12-3 or TRBV12-4; the table's TRBD1 call for D was not verified on the DNA. The CDR3 spans 13 amino acids, including both terminal residues. CDR3 loop: CASSSRQGLRRLP.

The J gene is TRBJ2-4, the V gene TRBV7-9; D uncertain. The V gene lost 1 base and the J gene lost 7 bases, with 5 bases spanning the gap. Looked up from germline, CDR1 is SEHNR and CDR2 is FQNEAQ (reference sequence). The CDR3 extends over 12 amino acids. The CDR3 DNA is TGTGCCAGCAGCTTAGAAGCGAACATTCAGTACTTC. Protein sequence: CASSLEANIQYF.

The J gene is TRBJ2-7, the V gene TRBV11-2; D is undetermined. The CDR3 totals 14 residues. V dropped 5 bases and J dropped 2 bases, with 13 bases sitting between them. Germline V CDR1 and CDR2: SGHAT, FQNNGV. Here the CDR3 DNA reads TGTGCCAGCAGCCCCTTCTGGGCGCCCTACGAGCAGTACTTC. Amino acids: CASSPFWAPYEQYF.

The CDR3 DNA reads as TGCAGTGCGAAACCAGGGGGGCCGGTGAACACTGAAGCTTTCTTT. It translates to CSAKPGGPVNTEAFF. J is TRBJ1-1 and V is TRBV20-1; TRBD1 agrees at 7 bases. V was pared by 6 bases and J by 0 bases, with 10 bases of the junction left unmatched. This CDR3 comprises 15 residues. The germline V gene has CDR1 DFQATT and CDR2 SNEGSKA (reference sequence).

This clonotype was observed many times. V gene TRBV5-4 combines with J gene TRBJ2-7; 7 bases map to TRBD2. There are 15 residues in the CDR3. CDR1 is SGHNT, CDR2 YYREEE, per germline (reference sequence). Unmatched junction bases numbered 8, after V lost 1 base and J lost 4 bases. In DNA form, the CDR3 reads TGTGCCAGCAGCTTGATGGGGCTAGCGGATTACGAGCAGTACTTC. It specifies CASSLMGLADYEQYF.

This clonotype was detected ten times or more. The chain joins TRBV7-3 to TRBJ2-7; D may be TRBD1 (6 bases). CDR3 size: 15 residues. The V end was cut by 5 bases, the J end by 0 bases, with 14 bases between. Germline assignment: CDR1 SGHTA and CDR2 FQGTGA. CDR3 nucleotide sequence: TGTGCCAGCAGCCCTCAACCAGGGGCCTCCTACGAGCAGTACTTC. It translates to CASSPQPGASYEQYF. Supplemented by reference TRBV7-3 and TRBJ2-7, the full variable domain reads GAGVSQTPSNKVTEKGKYVELRCDPISGHTALYWYRQSLGQGPEFLIYFQGTGAADDSGLPNDRFFAVRPEGSVSTLKIQRTERGDSAVYLCASSPQPGASYEQYFGPGTRLTVT.

This clonotype was counted at least ten times. This chain links TRBV7-2 with TRBJ2-3; a possible D gene is TRBD2 (5 bases). Trimming took off 1 base at V and 0 bases at J, with 8 bases between the two ends. CDR1 is SGHTA, CDR2 FQGNSA, per germline. The CDR3 spans 15 residues. The CDR3 sequence is CASSLDPGSTDTQYF. The CDR3 DNA reads as TGTGCCAGCAGCTTAGATCCGGGGAGCACAGATACGCAGTATTTT.

The CDR3 nucleotides are TGTGCCAGCAGCCCCCAACGGACAGGGTCAGATACGCAGTATTTT. Translated: CASSPQRTGSDTQYF. The chain recombines TRBV5-4 with TRBJ2-3; TRBD1 matches at 8 bases. Germline V lookup: CDR1 SGHNT, CDR2 YYREEE (reference sequence). The CDR3 loop spans 15 amino acids. The V and J ends lost 4 bases and 4 bases, in that order; junction bases with no gene match: 8.

This clonotype showed up many times. The CDR3 DNA sequence: TGTGCCAGCAGCCAGCTTCAGGTGAGCACTGAAGCTTTCTTT. Amino acids: CASSQLQVSTEAFF. This rearrangement joins TRBV3-1 to TRBJ1-1; D is uncertain. CDR1 LGHDT and CDR2 YNNKEL come from the germline V gene (reference sequence). V was clipped by 3 bases and J by 4 bases, with 12 bases between them. CDR3 length equals 14 residues.

This clonotype was detected a few times. This sequence joins TRBV27 and TRBJ1-5; 8 nucleotides line up with TRBD1. V gave up 8 bases and J gave up 2 bases; unmatched junction bases: 8. This CDR3 has 15 amino acids. Germline loops: CDR1 MNHEY, CDR2 SMNVEV (reference sequence). This CDR3 reads CASGQRQGRNQPQHF. As DNA, the CDR3 is TGTGCCAGCGGACAACGACAGGGGCGCAATCAGCCCCAGCATTTT.

This clonotype was recorded many times. The V gene is TRBV20-1, the J gene TRBJ2-6, with D perhaps matching TRBD2 (5 bases). Trimming pared 3 bases from V and 4 bases from J, leaving 13 bases between. Germline loops: CDR1 DFQATT, CDR2 SNEGSKA (reference sequence). This CDR3 contains 15 residues. The DNA for the CDR3 is TGCAGTGCTAGGAAGACTACGCCAGGGGCCAACGTCCTGACTTTC. As protein: CSARKTTPGANVLTF.

This rearrangement joins TRBV12-3 or TRBV12-4 to TRBJ2-3, with 11 positions matching TRBD2. V trimming: 5 bases; J trimming: 2 bases; junction bases outside the gene matches: 6. The length of the CDR3 is 16 residues. The DNA for the CDR3 is TGTGCCAGCAGTCGCAGACTAGCGGGGCCCACAGATACGCAGTATTTT. It specifies CASSRRLAGPTDTQYF.

Of note for this clonotype: One end of the junction is discordant with germline, which a read error may explain. The V gene is TRBV7-7, the J gene TRBJ2-5; 10 bases are shared with TRBD1. The CDR3 sequence is 15 residues long. Germline-derived CDR1 and CDR2 are SSHAT and FNYEAQ (reference sequence). DNA of the CDR3: TGTGCTAGCAGCCCCACCCAGGACAGGGGGGAGACCCAGTACTTC. Protein sequence: CASSPTQDRGETQYF.